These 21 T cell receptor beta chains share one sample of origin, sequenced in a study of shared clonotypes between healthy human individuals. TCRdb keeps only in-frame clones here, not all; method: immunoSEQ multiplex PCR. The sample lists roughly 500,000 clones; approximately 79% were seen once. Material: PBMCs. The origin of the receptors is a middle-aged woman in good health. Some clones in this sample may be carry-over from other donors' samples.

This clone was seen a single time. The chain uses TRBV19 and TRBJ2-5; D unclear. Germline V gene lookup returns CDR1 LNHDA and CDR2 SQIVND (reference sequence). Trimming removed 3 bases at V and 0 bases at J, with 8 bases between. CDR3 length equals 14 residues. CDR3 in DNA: TGTGCCAGTAGTATGTTTCAGAACCAAGAGACCCAGTACTTC. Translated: CASSMFQNQETQYF.

The CDR3 sequence is CASSGLAGGPTGELFF. In DNA form, the CDR3 reads TGTGCCAGCAGCGGACTAGCGGGAGGGCCAACCGGGGAGCTGTTTTTT. J is TRBJ2-2 and V is TRBV5-6; TRBD2 matches 15 bases. Germline CDR1 reads SGHDT; CDR2 reads YYEEEE. The CDR3 has 16 amino acids. The trim removed 4 bases at V and 5 bases at J, leaving 3 bases unmatched.

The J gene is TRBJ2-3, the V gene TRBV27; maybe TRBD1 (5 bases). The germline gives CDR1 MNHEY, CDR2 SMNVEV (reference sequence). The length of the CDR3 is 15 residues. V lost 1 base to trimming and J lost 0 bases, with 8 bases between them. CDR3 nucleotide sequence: TGTGCCAGCAGTTTATATCAGGGTAGCACAGATACGCAGTATTTT. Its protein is CASSLYQGSTDTQYF.

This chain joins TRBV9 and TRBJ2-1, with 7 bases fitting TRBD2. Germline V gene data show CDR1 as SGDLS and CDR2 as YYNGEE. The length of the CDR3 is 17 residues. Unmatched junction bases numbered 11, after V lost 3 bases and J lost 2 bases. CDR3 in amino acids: CASSDGPGLRAYNEQFF. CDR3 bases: TGTGCCAGCAGCGACGGCCCGGGACTACGGGCCTACAATGAGCAGTTCTTC.

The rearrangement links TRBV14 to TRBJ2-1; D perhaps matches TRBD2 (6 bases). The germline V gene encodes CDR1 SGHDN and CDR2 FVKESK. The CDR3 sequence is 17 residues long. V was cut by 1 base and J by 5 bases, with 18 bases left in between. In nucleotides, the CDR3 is TGTGCCAGCAGCCAAGCGCGTGGGAGGATACTGGACAATGAGCAGTTCTTC. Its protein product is CASSQARGRILDNEQFF.

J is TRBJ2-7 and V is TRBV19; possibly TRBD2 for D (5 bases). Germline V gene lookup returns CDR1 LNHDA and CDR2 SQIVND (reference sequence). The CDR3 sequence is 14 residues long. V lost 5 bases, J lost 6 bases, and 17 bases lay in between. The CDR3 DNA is TGTGCCAGTAGTTTTACCCCTCAGAGCGGCGAGCAGTACTTC. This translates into CASSFTPQSGEQYF.

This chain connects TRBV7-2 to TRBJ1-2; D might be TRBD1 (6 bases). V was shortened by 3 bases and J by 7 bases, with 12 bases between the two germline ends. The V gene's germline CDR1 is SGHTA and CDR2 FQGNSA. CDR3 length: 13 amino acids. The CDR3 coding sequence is TGTGCCAGCAGCTTCCAGGGGAATAGTGGCTACACCTTC. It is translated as CASSFQGNSGYTF.

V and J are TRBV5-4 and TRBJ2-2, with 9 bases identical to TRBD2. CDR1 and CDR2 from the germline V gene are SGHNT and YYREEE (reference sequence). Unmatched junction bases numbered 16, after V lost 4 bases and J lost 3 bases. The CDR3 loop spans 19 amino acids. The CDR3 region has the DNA TGTGCCAGCAGCCACTCATATATTTCTAGCGGGATCTACACCGGGGAGCTGTTTTTT. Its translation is CASSHSYISSGIYTGELFF.

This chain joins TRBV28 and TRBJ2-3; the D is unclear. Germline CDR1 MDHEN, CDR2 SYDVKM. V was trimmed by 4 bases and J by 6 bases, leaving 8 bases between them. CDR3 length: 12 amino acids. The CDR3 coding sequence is TGTGCCAGCAGTTCCGGGCGTGATACGCAGTATTTT. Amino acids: CASSSGRDTQYF.

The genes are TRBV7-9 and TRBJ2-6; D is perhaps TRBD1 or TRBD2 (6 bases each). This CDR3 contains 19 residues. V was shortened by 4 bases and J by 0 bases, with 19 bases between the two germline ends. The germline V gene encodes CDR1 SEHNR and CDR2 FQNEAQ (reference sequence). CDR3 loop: CASSSTGTEYGSGANVLTF. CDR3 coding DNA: TGTGCCAGCAGCTCAACAGGGACTGAGTATGGCTCTGGGGCCAACGTCCTGACTTTC.

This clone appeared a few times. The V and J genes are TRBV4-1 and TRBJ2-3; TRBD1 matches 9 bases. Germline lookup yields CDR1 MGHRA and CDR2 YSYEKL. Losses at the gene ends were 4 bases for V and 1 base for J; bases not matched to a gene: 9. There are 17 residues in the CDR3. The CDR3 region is CASSRLQGAGGTDTQYF. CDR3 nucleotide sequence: TGCGCCAGCAGCCGCCTACAGGGGGCGGGCGGCACAGATACGCAGTATTTT.

CDR3 nucleotide sequence: TGTGCCAGCAGTTTAGGGTCCTCGAGGTCAGAGACCCAGTACTTC. Amino acid sequence: CASSLGSSRSETQYF. The V gene is TRBV28, the J gene TRBJ2-5; D gene ambiguous. The CDR3 runs to 15 residues. Trimming took off 2 bases at V and 4 bases at J, with 14 bases between the two ends. Germline V gene sequence: CDR1 MDHEN, CDR2 SYDVKM. Based on the CDR3 plus reference TRBV28 and TRBJ2-5, the full variable domain is DVKVTQSSRYLVKRTGEKVFLECVQDMDHENMFWYRQDPGLGLRLIYFSYDVKMKEKGDIPEGYSVSREKKERFSLILESASTNQTSMYLCASSLGSSRSETQYFGPGTRLLVL.

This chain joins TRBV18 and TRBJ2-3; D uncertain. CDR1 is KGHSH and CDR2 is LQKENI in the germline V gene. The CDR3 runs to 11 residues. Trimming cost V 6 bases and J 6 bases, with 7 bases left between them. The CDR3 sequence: CASSAQDTQYF. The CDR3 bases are TGTGCCAGCTCCGCGCAGGATACGCAGTATTTT.

The CDR3 DNA reads as TGTGCCAGCAGCGTAGGCGGCGGAGGAAACACCGGGGAGCTGTTTTTT. Its protein is CASSVGGGGNTGELFF. This chain links TRBV9 with TRBJ2-2; tentative D call: TRBD2 (5 bases). The CDR3 is 16 amino acids. Germline CDR1 is SGDLS and CDR2 is YYNGEE. Trimming left V 0 bases short and J 2 bases short, with 11 bases between.

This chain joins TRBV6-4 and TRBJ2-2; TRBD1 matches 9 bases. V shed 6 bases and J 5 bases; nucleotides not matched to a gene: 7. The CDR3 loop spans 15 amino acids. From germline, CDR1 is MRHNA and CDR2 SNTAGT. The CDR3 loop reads CASREGQGETGELFF. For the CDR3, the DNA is TGTGCCAGCAGAGAGGGACAGGGTGAGACCGGGGAGCTGTTTTTT.

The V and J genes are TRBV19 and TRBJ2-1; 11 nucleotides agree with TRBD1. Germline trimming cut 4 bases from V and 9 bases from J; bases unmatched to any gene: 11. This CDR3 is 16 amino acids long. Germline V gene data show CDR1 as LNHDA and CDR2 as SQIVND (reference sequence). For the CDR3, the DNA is TGTGCCAGTAGTACGGCAGGGACAGGGGGGCGTAGTGAGCAGTTCTTC. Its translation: CASSTAGTGGRSEQFF.

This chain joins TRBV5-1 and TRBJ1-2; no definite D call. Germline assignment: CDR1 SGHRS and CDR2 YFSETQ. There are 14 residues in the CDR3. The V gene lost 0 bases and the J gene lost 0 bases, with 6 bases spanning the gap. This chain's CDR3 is CASSLGASNYGYTF. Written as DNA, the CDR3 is TGCGCCAGCAGCTTGGGAGCCTCTAACTATGGCTACACCTTC. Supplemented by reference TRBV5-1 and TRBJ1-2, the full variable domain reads KAGVTQTPRYLIKTRGQQVTLSCSPISGHRSVSWYQQTPGQGLQFLFEYFSETQRNKGNFPGRFSGRQFSNSRSEMNVSTLELGDSALYLCASSLGASNYGYTFGSGTRLTVV.

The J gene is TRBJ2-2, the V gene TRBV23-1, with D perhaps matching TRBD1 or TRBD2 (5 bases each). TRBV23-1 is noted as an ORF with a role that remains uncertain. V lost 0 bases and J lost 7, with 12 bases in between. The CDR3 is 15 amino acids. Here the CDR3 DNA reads TGCGCCAGCAGTCAATCGAAGGGGAGAAACGGGGAGCTGTTTTTT. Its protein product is CASSQSKGRNGELFF.

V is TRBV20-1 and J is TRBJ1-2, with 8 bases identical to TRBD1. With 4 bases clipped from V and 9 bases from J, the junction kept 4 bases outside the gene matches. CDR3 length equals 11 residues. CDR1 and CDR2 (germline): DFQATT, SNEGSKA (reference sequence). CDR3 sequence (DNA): TGCAGTGCTATCAGGGGGCTTAGCTACACCTTC. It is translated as CSAIRGLSYTF.

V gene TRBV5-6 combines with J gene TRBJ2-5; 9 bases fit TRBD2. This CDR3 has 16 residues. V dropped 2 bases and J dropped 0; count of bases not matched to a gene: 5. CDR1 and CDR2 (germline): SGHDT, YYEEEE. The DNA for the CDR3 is TGTGCCAGCAGCTTTCAAGCGGGAGGTTACCAAGAGACCCAGTACTTC. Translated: CASSFQAGGYQETQYF.

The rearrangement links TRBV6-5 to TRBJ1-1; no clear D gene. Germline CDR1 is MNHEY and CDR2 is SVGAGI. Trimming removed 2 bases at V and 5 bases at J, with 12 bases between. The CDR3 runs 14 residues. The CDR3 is CASSYQTGETEAFF. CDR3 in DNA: TGTGCCAGCAGTTACCAAACCGGAGAGACTGAAGCTTTCTTT.